Listed below are T cell receptor beta chains from one sample, sequenced in a study of T cells in Graves' hyperthyroidism and ophthalmopathy. In TCRdb, the multiplex PCR reads were re-called with MiXCR into one record per CDR3 protein. Counted here are under 350,000 distinct CDR3 sequences, 21% occurring once; the ten biggest clones make up roughly 52%. Source material: blood. The receptors here all came from a woman aged 45-65 years with Graves' hyperthyroidism. The CDR3 runs from the conserved cysteine through the conserved F or W. The D gene is left open where the match is weak. Not every row has a clone size; where given, it reads once, few, many or a size class.

J: TRBJ2-4; size: few; V: TRBV27; D: TRBD1; CDR3: CASSSCVGQGKNIQYF; DNA: TGTGCCAGCAGTTCCTGTGTCGGACAGGGTAAAAACATTCAGTACTTC
J: TRBJ1-1; size: once; V: TRBV2; D: .; CDR3: CASSGVISNTEAFF; DNA: TGTGCCAGCAGTGGTGTCATCTCGAACACTGAAGCTTTCTTT
J: TRBJ1-4; size: few; V: TRBV29-1; D: .; CDR3: CSVVGGIGGNEKLFF; DNA: TGCAGCGTTGTTGGGGGGATTGGGGGAAATGAAAAACTGTTTTTT
J: TRBJ2-7; size: many; V: TRBV3-1; D: TRBD2; CDR3: CASSQDLEGGLRKQYF; DNA: TGTGCCAGCAGCCAAGATCTTGAGGGAGGGCTGAGAAAGCAGTACTTC
J: TRBJ1-6; size: .; V: TRBV20-1; D: .; CDR3: CSAPTGRGGFGNSPLHF; DNA: TGCAGTGCCCCGACGGGGCGCGGGGGATTTGGTAATTCACCCCTCCACTTT
J: TRBJ1-5; size: few; V: TRBV20-1; D: .; CDR3: CSSPGPRYGSNQPQHF; DNA: TGCAGTTCACCGGGACCCCGATACGGTAGCAATCAGCCCCAGCATTTT
J: TRBJ1-4; size: .; V: TRBV7-9; D: .; CDR3: CASSSQNGNEKLFF; DNA: TGTGCCAGCAGCTCCCAGAATGGGAATGAAAAACTGTTTTTT
J: TRBJ2-4; size: .; V: TRBV27; D: TRBD1; CDR3: CASSPRTGGYKNIQYF; DNA: TGTGCCAGCAGTCCCCGGACAGGGGGGTACAAAAACATTCAGTACTTC
J: TRBJ2-2; size: .; V: TRBV4-1; D: TRBD2; CDR3: CATLGLAGDTGELFF; DNA: TGCGCCACCCTGGGACTAGCGGGGGACACCGGGGAGCTGTTTTTT
J: TRBJ2-3; size: .; V: TRBV2; D: .; CDR3: CASRGQRSGTDTQYF; DNA: TGTGCCAGCAGGGGACAACGGTCCGGCACAGATACGCAGTATTTT
J: TRBJ2-5; size: many; V: TRBV3-1; D: .; CDR3: CASSQDLIEETQYF; DNA: TGTGCCAGCAGCCAAGACTTGATAGAAGAGACCCAGTACTTC
J: TRBJ1-2; size: .; V: TRBV6-1; D: .; CDR3: CASSEREVYGYTF; DNA: TGTGCCAGCAGTGAAAGGGAGGTGTATGGCTACACCTTC
J: TRBJ1-4; size: .; V: TRBV6-5; D: .; CDR3: CASSSAITTNEKLFF; DNA: TGTGCCAGCAGTTCCGCAATTACAACTAATGAAAAACTGTTTTTT
J: TRBJ1-3; size: few; V: TRBV4-2; D: .; CDR3: CASSQAPQDSGNTIYF; DNA: TGTGCCAGCAGCCAAGCCCCTCAGGACTCTGGAAACACCATATATTTT
J: TRBJ2-1; size: many; V: TRBV20-1; D: TRBD2; CDR3: CSAYGTSAYNEQFF; DNA: TGCAGTGCTTACGGGACTAGCGCCTACAATGAGCAGTTCTTC
J: TRBJ1-2; size: many; V: TRBV28; D: .; CDR3: CASSMGQLNNYGYTF; DNA: TGTGCCAGCTCAATGGGGCAGCTTAATAACTATGGCTACACCTTC
J: TRBJ2-5; size: .; V: TRBV6-4; D: .; CDR3: CASSYGSAQETQYF; DNA: TGTGCCAGCAGTTACGGGTCAGCTCAAGAGACCCAGTACTTC
J: TRBJ1-3; size: few; V: TRBV27; D: TRBD1; CDR3: CASSDQGARGNTIYF; DNA: TGTGCCAGCAGCGATCAGGGGGCGCGAGGAAACACCATATATTTT
J: TRBJ2-7; size: .; V: TRBV20-1; D: .; CDR3: CSARVIERSHEQYF; DNA: TGCAGTGCTAGGGTCATAGAGCGCTCCCACGAGCAGTACTTC
J: TRBJ2-7; size: many; V: TRBV29-1; D: TRBD1; CDR3: CSVPRSTGAYEQYF; DNA: TGCAGCGTTCCCCGGTCGACAGGGGCCTACGAGCAGTACTTC
J: TRBJ2-5; size: many; V: TRBV24-1; D: TRBD1; CDR3: CATSESGGAGQETQYF; DNA: TGTGCCACCAGTGAGTCAGGGGGCGCGGGACAAGAGACCCAGTACTTC
J: TRBJ2-3; size: .; V: TRBV3-1; D: TRBD2; CDR3: CASRPGTSVTDTQYF; DNA: TGTGCCAGCAGACCCGGGACTAGCGTCACAGATACGCAGTATTTT
J: TRBJ2-1; size: .; V: TRBV20-1; D: TRBD2; CDR3: CSATDANSGTYYNEQFF; DNA: TGCAGTGCGACCGATGCAAATAGCGGGACCTACTATAATGAGCAGTTCTTC
J: TRBJ1-1; size: many; V: TRBV5-1; D: .; CDR3: CASSPRQGSEAFF; DNA: TGCGCCAGCAGCCCTCGCCAGGGGTCTGAAGCTTTCTTT
J: TRBJ2-1; size: .; V: TRBV20-1; D: TRBD1; CDR3: CSAKRDRGNEQFF; DNA: TGCAGTGCTAAACGGGACAGGGGCAATGAGCAGTTCTTC